Given below is one T cell receptor beta chain in context. Its antigen is currently unknown. The ends were cut back, 0 bases at V and 4 bases at J, with 11 bases in the middle. The length of the CDR3 is 15 residues. Germline V gives CDR1 SGHRS, CDR2 YFSETQ. The entry originates in a study of post-analysis software for immune sequencing data. Sequencing libraries made from TCR beta cDNA carried unique molecular identifiers. TCRdb re-called the PCR reads through MiXCR, storing one row per CDR3 protein. The sample yields about 540,000 distinct CDR3 sequences, about a third seen once. Findings of the study overall: Strong co-clustering by F measure was seen for same-batch samples. In multiple sclerosis, normalized Chao1 diversity was significantly below that of controls. Five TRBV segments, including TRBV5-6, TRBV5-1 and TRBV20-1, were more frequent in patients than controls.

The receptor's source is a girl between 2 and 17 years old with multiple sclerosis. The sequencing input was blood. The chain employs TRBV5-1 and TRBJ1-5; possibly TRBD1 for D (5 bases). CDR3 nucleotides: TGCGCCAGCAGCTTGGAGGGATCAGGGAATCAGCCCCAGCATTTT. Protein: CASSLEGSGNQPQHF.